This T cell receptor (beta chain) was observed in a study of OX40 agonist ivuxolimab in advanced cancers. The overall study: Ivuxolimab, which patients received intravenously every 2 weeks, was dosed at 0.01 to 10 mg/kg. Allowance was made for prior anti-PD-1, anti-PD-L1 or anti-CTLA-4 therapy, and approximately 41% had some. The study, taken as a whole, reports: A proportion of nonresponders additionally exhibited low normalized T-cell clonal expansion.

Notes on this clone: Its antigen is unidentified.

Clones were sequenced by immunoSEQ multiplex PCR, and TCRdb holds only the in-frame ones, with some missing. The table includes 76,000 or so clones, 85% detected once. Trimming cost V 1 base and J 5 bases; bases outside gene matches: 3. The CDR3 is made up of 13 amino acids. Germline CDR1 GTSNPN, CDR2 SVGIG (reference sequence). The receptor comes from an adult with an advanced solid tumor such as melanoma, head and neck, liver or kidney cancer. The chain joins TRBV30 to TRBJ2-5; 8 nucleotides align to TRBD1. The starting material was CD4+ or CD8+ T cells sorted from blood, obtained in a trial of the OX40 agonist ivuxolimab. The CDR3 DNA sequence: TGTGCCTGGAGTGCCCAGGGGGCTGAGACCCAGTACTTC. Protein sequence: CAWSAQGAETQYF. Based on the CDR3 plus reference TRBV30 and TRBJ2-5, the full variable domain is SQTIHQWPATLVQPVGSPLSLECTVEGTSNPNLYWYRQAAGRGLQLLFYSVGIGQISSEVPQNLSASRPQDRQFILSSKKLLLSDSGFYLCAWSAQGAETQYFGPGTRLLVL.